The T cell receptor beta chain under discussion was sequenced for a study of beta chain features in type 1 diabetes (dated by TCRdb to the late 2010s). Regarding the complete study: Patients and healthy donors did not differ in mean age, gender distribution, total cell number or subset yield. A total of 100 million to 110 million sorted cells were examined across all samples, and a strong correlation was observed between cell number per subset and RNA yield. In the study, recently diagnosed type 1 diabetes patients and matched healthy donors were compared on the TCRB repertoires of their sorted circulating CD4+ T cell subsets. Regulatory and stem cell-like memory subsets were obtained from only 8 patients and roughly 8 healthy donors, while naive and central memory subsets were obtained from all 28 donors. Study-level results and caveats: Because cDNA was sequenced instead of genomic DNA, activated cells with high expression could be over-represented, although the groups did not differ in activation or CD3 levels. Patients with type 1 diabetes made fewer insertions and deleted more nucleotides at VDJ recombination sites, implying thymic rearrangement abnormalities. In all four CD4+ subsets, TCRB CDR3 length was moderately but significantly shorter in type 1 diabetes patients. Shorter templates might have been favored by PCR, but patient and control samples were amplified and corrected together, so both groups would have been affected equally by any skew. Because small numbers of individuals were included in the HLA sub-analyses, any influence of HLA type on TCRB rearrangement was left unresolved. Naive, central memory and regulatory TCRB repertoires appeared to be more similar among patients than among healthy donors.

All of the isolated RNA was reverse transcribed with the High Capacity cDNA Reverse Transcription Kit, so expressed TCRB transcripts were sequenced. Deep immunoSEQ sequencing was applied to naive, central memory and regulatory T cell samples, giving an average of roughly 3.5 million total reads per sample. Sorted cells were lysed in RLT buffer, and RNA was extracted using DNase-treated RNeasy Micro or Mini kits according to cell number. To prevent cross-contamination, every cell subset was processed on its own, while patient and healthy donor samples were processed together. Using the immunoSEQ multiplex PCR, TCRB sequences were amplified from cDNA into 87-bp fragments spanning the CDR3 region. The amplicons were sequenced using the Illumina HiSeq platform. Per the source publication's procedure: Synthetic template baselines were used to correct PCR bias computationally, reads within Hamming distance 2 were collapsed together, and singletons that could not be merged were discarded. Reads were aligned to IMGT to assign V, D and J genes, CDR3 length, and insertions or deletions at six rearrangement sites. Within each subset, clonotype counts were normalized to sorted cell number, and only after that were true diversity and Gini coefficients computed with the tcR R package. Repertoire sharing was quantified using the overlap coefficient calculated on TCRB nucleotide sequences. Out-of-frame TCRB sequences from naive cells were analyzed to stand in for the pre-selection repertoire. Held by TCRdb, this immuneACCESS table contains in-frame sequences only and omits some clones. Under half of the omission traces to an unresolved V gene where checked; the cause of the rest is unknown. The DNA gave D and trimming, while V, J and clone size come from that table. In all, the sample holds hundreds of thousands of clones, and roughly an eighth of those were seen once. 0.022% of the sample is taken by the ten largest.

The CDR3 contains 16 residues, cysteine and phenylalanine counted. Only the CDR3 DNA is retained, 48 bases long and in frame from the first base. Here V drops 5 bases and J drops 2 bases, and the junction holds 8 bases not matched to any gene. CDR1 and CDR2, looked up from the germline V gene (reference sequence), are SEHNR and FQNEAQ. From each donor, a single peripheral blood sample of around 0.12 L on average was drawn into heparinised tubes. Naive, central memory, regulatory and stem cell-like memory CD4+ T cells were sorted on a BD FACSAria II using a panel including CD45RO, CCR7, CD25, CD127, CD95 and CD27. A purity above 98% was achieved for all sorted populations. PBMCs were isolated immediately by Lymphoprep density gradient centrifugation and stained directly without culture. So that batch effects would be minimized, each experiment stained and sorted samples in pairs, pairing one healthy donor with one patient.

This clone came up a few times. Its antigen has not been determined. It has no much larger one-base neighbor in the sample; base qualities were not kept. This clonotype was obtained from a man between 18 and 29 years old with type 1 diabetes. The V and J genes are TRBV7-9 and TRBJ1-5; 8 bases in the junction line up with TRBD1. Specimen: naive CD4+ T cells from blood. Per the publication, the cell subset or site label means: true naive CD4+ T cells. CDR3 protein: CASSPGQDKGNQPQHF. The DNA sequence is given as TGTGCCAGCAGCCCGGGACAGGACAAGGGCAATCAGCCCCAGCATTTT.